This T cell receptor beta chain originates from a study of beta chain features in type 1 diabetes. The overall study: Patient and healthy donor groups were alike in age, gender and cell yields.

Sequenced material consisted of expressed TCRB transcripts (all of the isolated RNA was reverse transcribed). Measured with immunoSEQ multiplex PCR; TCRdb has only the in-frame clones, and not every one. Of around 400,000 clones in the sample, roughly 15% are singletons; the top ten hold roughly 0.019%. This clone was observed a handful of times. The sequence came from a young woman in good health. The specimen was naive CD4+ T cells from blood.

This chain's CDR3 is CASSLGTSGVREQFF. In DNA form, the CDR3 reads TGTGCCAGCAGCTTGGGGACTAGCGGGGTCCGTGAGCAGTTCTTC. The rearrangement links TRBV5-4 to TRBJ2-1; 12 positions agree with TRBD2. This CDR3 is 15 amino acids long. With V trimmed by 0 bases and J by 9 bases, 4 bases remained unmatched. Germline V gene data show CDR1 as SGHNT and CDR2 as YYREEE (reference sequence).